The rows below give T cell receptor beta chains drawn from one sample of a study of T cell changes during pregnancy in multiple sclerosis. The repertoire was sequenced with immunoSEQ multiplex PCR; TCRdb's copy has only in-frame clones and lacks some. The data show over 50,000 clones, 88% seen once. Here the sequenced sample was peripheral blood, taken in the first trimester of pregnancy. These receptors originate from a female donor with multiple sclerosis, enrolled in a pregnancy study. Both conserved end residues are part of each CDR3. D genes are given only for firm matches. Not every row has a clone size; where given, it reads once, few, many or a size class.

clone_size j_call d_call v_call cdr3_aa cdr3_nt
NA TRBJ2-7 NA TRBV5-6 CASSLHPGSPEQYF TGTGCCAGCAGCTTGCACCCCGGGAGCCCCGAGCAGTACTTC
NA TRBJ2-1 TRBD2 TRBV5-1 CASSPGLAGEFEQFF TGCGCCAGCAGCCCGGGACTAGCGGGAGAATTTGAGCAGTTCTTC
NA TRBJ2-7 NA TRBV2 CASRITSYEQYF TGTGCCAGCCGAATAACTTCCTACGAGCAGTACTTC
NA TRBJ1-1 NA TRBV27 CASSPHLSTEAFF TGTGCCAGCAGTCCCCATTTGAGCACTGAAGCTTTCTTT
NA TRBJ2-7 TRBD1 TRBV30 CAWTSGTGVQYF TGTGCCTGGACCTCCGGGACAGGGGTGCAGTACTTC
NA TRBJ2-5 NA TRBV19 CASSFSQKGQETQYF TGTGCCAGTAGTTTCTCCCAGAAGGGGCAAGAGACCCAGTACTTC
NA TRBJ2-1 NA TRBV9 CASSGTYNEQFF TGTGCCAGCTCGGGGACTTACAATGAGCAGTTCTTC
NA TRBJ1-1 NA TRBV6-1 CASSVTGVTEAFF TGTGCCAGCAGTGTGACCGGGGTCACTGAAGCTTTCTTT
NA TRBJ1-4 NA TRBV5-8 CASSLGVDSATNEKLFF TGTGCCAGCAGCTTGGGGGTTGACAGCGCAACTAATGAAAAACTGTTTTTT
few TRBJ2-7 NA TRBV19 CASSPLRGYEQYF TGTGCCAGTAGTCCGCTAAGAGGCTACGAGCAGTACTTC
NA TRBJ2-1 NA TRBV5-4 CASSSQANNEQFF TGTGCCAGCAGCTCACAGGCGAACAATGAGCAGTTCTTC
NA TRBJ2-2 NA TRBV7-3 CASSWARGAGELFF TGTGCCAGCAGCTGGGCGCGCGGGGCCGGGGAGCTGTTTTTT
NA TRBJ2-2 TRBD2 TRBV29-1 CSVKPDGRDTGELFF TGCAGCGTTAAGCCCGACGGGAGGGACACCGGGGAGCTGTTTTTT
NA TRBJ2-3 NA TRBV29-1 CSVGEGGDTQYF TGCAGCGTTGGAGAGGGGGGAGATACGCAGTATTTT
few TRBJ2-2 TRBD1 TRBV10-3 CATQEEGQGIGELFF TGTGCCACCCAGGAAGAGGGACAGGGTATAGGGGAGCTGTTTTTT
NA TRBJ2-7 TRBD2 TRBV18 CASSPSTSGRREQYF TGTGCCAGCTCACCATCTACTAGCGGGAGAAGGGAGCAGTACTTC
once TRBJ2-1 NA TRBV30 CAWNPTRLRIDEQFF TGTGCCTGGAACCCCACTAGATTACGGATCGATGAGCAGTTCTTC
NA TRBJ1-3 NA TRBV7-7 CASSLAGDGNTIYF TGTGCCAGCAGCTTAGCCGGAGATGGAAACACCATATATTTT
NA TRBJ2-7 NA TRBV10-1 CASSLSGSYEQYF TGCGCCAGCAGTCTCAGCGGGTCCTACGAGCAGTACTTC
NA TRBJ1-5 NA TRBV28 CASSLPGLQSQPQHF TGTGCCAGCAGTTTACCAGGGTTGCAGAGTCAGCCCCAGCATTTT
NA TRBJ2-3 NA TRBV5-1 CASSLTRRGTDTQYF TGCGCCAGCAGCTTGACGCGCCGCGGGACAGATACGCAGTATTTT
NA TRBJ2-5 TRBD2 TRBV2 CASRRESGETQYF TGTGCCAGCAGGCGGGAGTCGGGCGAGACCCAGTACTTC
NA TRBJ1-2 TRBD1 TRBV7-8 CASSPRTGPINYGYTF TGTGCCAGCAGCCCCCGGACAGGACCCATTAACTATGGCTACACCTTC
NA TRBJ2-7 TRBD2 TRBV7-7 CASSLSAGGEQYF TGTGCTAGCAGCTTAAGTGCGGGGGGCGAGCAGTACTTC
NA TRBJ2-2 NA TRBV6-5 CASMGSAGTGELFF TGTGCCAGCATGGGATCAGCGGGCACCGGGGAGCTGTTTTTT
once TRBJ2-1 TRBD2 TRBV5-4 CASSGGGLAGGTDEQFF TGTGCCAGCAGCGGCGGGGGACTAGCGGGAGGAACTGATGAGCAGTTCTTC
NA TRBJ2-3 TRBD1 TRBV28 CASSSPTGVADTQYF TGTGCCAGCAGTTCGCCGACAGGGGTAGCAGATACGCAGTATTTT
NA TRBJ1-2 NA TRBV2 CASSEIGGQGYGYTF TGTGCCAGCAGTGAGATTGGGGGCCAAGGCTATGGCTACACCTTC
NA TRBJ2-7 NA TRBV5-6 CASSLRQAGAEQYF TGTGCCAGCAGTTTGAGACAGGCTGGGGCCGAGCAGTACTTC
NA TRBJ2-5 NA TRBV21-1 CASSKGVRQIQETQYF TGTGCCAGCAGCAAAGGGGTACGACAGATACAAGAGACCCAGTACTTC
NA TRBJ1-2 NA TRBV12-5 CASGPGGQALGYTF TGTGCTAGTGGACCCGGGGGGCAGGCCCTAGGCTACACCTTC
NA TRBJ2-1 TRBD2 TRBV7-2 CASSLAGLVLGEQFF TGTGCCAGCAGCTTAGCGGGACTAGTCCTGGGTGAGCAGTTCTTC
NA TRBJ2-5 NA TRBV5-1 CASSREGNLQETQYF TGCGCCAGCAGCCGAGAGGGCAACTTGCAAGAGACCCAGTACTTC
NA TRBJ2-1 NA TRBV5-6 CASSPYRENNEQFF TGTGCCAGCAGCCCGTATCGGGAGAACAATGAGCAGTTCTTC
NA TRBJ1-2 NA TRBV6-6 CASSYADGYTF TGTGCCAGCAGTTATGCGGATGGCTACACCTTC
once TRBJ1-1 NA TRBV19 CASRPIQGNPEAFF TGTGCCAGTAGACCTATCCAGGGGAATCCTGAAGCTTTCTTT